Listed here are 2 T cell receptor beta chains from one sample, sequenced in a study of T cells in localized non-small cell lung cancer. Only in-frame clones appear in the TCRdb table, and some are missing; sequencing was by immunoSEQ multiplex PCR. The sample carries approximately 11,000 clones, approximately 81% recorded once. Sequencing was performed on peripheral blood, taken before any cancer treatment. The receptor set was obtained from a male donor older than 55 with stage I lung adenocarcinoma.

CDR3 protein: CASSVGTGGAYNEQFF. For the CDR3, the DNA is TGTGCCAGTAGTGTCGGGACAGGGGGCGCCTACAATGAGCAGTTCTTC. V and J are TRBV19 and TRBJ2-1; TRBD1 agrees at 12 bases. CDR3 size: 16 residues. V shed 5 bases, J shed 2 bases, and the junction held 4 bases outside the gene matches. CDR1 and CDR2 from the germline V gene are LNHDA and SQIVND (reference sequence).

This sequence joins TRBV28 and TRBJ1-1, with D maybe TRBD1 (5 bases). The V and J ends lost 4 bases and 3 bases respectively, with 15 bases between them. CDR1 is MDHEN and CDR2 is SYDVKM in the germline V gene. CDR3 length: 15 amino acids. The CDR3 sequence: CASSSGRLGDTEAFF. The CDR3 DNA reads TGTGCCAGCAGTTCCGGGAGGCTGGGGGACACTGAAGCTTTCTTT.